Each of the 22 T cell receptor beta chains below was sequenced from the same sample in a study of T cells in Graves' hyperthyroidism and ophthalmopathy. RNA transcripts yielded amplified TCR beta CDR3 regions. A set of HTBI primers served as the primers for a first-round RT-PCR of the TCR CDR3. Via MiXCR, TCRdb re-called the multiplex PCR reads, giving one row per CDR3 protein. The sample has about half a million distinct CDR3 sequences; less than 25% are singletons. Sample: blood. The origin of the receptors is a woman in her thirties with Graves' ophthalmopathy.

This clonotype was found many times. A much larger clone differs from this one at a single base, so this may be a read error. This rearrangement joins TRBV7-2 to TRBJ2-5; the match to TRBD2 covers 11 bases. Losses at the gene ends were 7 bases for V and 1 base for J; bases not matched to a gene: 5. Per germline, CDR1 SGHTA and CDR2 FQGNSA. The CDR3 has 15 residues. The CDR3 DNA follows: TGTGCCAGCACGACTAGCGGGGACACCCAAGAGACCCAGTACTTC. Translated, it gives CASTTSGDTQETQYF.

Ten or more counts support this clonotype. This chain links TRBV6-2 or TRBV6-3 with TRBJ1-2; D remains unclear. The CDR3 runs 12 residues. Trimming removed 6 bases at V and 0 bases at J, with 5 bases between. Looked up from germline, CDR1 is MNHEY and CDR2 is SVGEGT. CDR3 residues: CASSYTNYGYTF. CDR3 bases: TGTGCCAGCAGCTATACTAACTATGGCTACACCTTC.

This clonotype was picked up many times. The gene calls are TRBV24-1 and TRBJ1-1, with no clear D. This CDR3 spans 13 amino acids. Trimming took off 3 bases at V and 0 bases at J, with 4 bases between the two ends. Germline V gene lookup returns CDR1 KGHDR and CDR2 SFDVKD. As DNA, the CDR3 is TGTGCCACCAGTGATATGATGAACACTGAAGCTTTCTTT. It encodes CATSDMMNTEAFF.

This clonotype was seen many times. The CDR3 region is CSARNRGWGYGYTF. The CDR3 nucleotides read TGCAGTGCTAGGAACAGGGGCTGGGGCTATGGCTACACCTTC. The chain uses TRBV20-1 and TRBJ1-2, with TRBD1 matching 7 bases. V gave up 3 bases and J gave up 4 bases; unmatched junction bases: 8. In germline, CDR1 is DFQATT, CDR2 SNEGSKA (reference sequence). This CDR3 region has 14 residues.

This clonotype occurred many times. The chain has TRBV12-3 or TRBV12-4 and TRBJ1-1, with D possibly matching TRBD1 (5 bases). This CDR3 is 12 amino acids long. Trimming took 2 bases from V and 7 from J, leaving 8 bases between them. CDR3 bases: TGTGCCAGCAGTTTACAGGGAAATGAAGCTTTCTTT. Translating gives CASSLQGNEAFF.

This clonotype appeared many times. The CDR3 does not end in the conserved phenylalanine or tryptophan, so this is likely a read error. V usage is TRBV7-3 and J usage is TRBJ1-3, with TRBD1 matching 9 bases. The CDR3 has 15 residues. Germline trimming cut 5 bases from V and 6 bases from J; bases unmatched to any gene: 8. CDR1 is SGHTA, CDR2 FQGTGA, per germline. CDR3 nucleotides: TGTGCCAGCAGCCCGGGACAGGGTTTGGCAAACACCATATATTCT. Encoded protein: CASSPGQGLANTIYS.

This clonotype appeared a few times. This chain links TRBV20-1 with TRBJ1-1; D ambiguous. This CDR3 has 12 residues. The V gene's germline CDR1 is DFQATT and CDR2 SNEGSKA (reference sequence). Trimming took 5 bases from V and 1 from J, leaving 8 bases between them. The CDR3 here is CSALRGNTEAFF. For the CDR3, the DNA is TGCAGTGCTCTGCGGGGGAACACTGAAGCTTTCTTT.

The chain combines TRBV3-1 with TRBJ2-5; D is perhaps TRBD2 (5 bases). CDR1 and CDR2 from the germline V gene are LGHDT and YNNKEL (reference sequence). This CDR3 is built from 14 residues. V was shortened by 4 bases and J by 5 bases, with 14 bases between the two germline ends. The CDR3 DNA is TGTGCCAGCAGCCGCTCGTTTGTAGCGGAGACCCAGTACTTC. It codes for CASSRSFVAETQYF.

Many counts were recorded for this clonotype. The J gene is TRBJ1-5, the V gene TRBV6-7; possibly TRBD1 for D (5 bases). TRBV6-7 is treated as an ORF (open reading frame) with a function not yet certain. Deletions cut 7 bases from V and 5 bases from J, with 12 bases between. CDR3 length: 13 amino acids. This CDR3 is CASKRQSHQPQHF. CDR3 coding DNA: TGTGCCAGCAAGCGACAGTCCCATCAGCCCCAGCATTTT.

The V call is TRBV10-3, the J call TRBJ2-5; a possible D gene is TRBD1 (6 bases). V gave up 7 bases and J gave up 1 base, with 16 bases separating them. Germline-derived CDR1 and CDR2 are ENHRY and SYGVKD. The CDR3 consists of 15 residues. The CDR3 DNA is TGTGCCATCAAGGAATGGGCGGACAGCCAAGAGACCCAGTACTTC. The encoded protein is CAIKEWADSQETQYF.

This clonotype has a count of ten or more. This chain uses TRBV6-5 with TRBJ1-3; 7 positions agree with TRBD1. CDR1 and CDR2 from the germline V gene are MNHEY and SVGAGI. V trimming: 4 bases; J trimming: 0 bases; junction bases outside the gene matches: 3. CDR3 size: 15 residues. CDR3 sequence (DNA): TGTGCCAGCAGTTCCGGGACAGTCTCTGGAAACACCATATATTTT. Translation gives CASSSGTVSGNTIYF.

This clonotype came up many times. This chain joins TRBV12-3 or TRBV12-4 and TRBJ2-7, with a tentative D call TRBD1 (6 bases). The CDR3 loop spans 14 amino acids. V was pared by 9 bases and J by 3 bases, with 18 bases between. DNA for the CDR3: TGTGCCAGTACTTTCGCTGGGGGCTACTACGAGCAGTACTTC. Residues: CASTFAGGYYEQYF.

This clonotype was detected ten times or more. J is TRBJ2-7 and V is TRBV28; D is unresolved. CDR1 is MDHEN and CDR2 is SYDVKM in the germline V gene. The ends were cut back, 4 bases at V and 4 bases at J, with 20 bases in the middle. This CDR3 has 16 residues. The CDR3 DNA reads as TGTGCCAGCAGTTCGACGTTCTCACCCCAGTGGTACGAGCAGTACTTC. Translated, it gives CASSSTFSPQWYEQYF.

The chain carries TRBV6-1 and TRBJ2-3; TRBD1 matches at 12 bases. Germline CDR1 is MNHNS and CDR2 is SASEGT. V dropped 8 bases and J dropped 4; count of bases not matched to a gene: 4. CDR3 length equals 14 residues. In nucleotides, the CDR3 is TGTGCCAGCGCCGGGACAGGGGGCCCAGATACGCAGTATTTT. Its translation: CASAGTGGPDTQYF.

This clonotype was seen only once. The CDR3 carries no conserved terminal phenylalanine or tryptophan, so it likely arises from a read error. The CDR3 region has the DNA TGTGCCAGCAGTTTTCAAGAGAACACCGGGGAGCTGTTTTAT. This encodes CASSFQENTGELFY. The chain combines TRBV12-3 or TRBV12-4 with TRBJ2-2; no clear D gene. The CDR3 has 14 amino acids. Trimming cost V 3 bases and J 1 base, with 6 bases left between them.

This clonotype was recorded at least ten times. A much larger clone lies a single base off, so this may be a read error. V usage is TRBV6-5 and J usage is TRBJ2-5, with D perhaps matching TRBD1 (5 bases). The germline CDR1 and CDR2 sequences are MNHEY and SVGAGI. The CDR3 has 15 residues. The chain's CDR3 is CASSSPDQGQENQYF. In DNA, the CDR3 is TGTGCCAGCAGTTCCCCGGACCAAGGACAAGAGAACCAGTACTTC.

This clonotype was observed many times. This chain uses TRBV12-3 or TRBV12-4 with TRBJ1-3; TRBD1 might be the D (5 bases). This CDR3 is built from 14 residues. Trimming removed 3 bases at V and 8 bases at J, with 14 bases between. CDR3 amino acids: CASSFGRLGHTIYF. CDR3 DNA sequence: TGTGCCAGCAGTTTTGGAAGATTGGGGCACACCATATATTTT.

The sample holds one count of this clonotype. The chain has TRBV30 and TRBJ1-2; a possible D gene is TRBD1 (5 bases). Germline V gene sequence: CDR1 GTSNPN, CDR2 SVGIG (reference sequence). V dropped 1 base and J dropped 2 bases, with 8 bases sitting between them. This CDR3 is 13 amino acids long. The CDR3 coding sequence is TGTGCCTGGAGTGAGGGACGAAACTATGGCTACACCTTC. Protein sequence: CAWSEGRNYGYTF.

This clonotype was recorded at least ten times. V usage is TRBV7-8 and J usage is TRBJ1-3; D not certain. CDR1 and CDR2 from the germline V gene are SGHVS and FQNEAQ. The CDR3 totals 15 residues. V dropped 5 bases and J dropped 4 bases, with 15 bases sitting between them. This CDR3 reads CASSTSTRAGNTIYF. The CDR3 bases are TGTGCCAGCAGCACCTCTACACGGGCCGGAAACACCATATATTTT.

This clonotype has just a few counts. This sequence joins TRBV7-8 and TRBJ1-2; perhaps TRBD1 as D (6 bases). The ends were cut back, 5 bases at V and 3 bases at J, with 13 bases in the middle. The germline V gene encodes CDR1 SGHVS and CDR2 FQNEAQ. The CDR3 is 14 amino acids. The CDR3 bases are TGTGCCAGCAGCCCGCGGACAGCGGACTATGGCTACACCTTC. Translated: CASSPRTADYGYTF.

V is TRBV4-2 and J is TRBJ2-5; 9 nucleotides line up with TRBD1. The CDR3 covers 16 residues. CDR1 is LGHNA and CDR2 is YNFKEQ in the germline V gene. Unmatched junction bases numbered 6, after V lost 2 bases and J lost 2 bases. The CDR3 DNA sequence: TGTGCCAGCAGCCAAACCGGGACAGGGAAGCAAGAGACCCAGTACTTC. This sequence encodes CASSQTGTGKQETQYF.

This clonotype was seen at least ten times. CDR3 loop: CASSLEPTAGNTEAFF. The CDR3 bases are TGTGCCAGCAGCTTAGAACCGACAGCTGGAAACACTGAAGCTTTCTTT. The V and J genes are TRBV7-8 and TRBJ1-1; perhaps TRBD1 as D (5 bases). Looked up from germline, CDR1 is SGHVS and CDR2 is FQNEAQ. Trimming removed 1 base from V and 2 bases from J, with 14 bases in between. The CDR3 loop spans 16 amino acids.